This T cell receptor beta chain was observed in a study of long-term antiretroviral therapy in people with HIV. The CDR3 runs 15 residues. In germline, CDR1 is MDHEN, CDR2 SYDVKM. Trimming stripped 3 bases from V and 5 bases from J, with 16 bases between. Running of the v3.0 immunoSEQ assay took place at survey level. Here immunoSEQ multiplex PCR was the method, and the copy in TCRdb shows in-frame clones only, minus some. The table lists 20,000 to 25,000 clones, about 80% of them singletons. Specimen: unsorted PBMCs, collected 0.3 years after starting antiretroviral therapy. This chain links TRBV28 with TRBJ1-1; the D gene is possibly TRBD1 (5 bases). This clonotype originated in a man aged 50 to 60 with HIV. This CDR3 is CASSFAAGGETEAFF. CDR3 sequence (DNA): TGTGCCAGCAGTTTCGCCGCCGGGGGGGAAACTGAAGCTTTCTTT.